This TCR beta chain appears in the sequencing data of a study of cytomegalovirus exposure and HLA in healthy donors. Study summary: A subsequent analysis stated that the 120 or so validation repertoires were run on the same platform as the 550 to 750 first-cohort repertoires. Study conclusions and caveats: Researchers catalogued approximately 170 TCR beta chains as cytomegalovirus-associated.

On this clone: What it recognizes is unknown.

Generated by immunoSEQ multiplex PCR, the TCRdb table keeps only in-frame clones and is missing some. Among around 220,000 clones, around 90% were seen once, and the ten largest hold over 2.5%. The TCR was taken from a woman between 18 and 29 years old in good health and CMV-seronegative. The material sequenced was PBMCs.

The CDR3 is CASSIAHLNTEAFF. The CDR3 nucleotides read TGTGCCAGTAGTATCGCGCACTTGAACACTGAAGCTTTCTTT. This chain connects TRBV19 to TRBJ1-1, with no clear D. Trimming removed 3 bases at V and 0 bases at J, with 8 bases between. The length of the CDR3 is 14 residues. CDR1 and CDR2 from the germline V gene are LNHDA and SQIVND (reference sequence).